The present entry profiles one T cell receptor beta chain with its context. This entry comes from a study of T-cell reconstitution after alpha-beta-depleted transplantation in children. A library of TCRbeta sequences, prepared with unique molecular identifiers, was generated. TCRdb called the PCR reads again in MiXCR, with one record for every CDR3 protein. The sample holds about 340,000 distinct CDR3 sequences, about 14% seen once. V dropped 0 bases and J dropped 2; count of bases not matched to a gene: 3. This CDR3 region has 17 residues. CDR1 and CDR2 from the germline V gene are SGHNT and YYREEE (reference sequence).

This chain joins TRBV5-4 and TRBJ2-3; 13 bases map to TRBD2. The sample consisted of PBMCs, taken from the stem cell graft. The origin of this receptor is a human donor who donated a stem cell graft to a child with Fanconi anemia. DNA for the CDR3: TGTGCCAGCAGCTTGGTACTAGCGGGGGGGCCCACAGATACGCAGTATTTT. Its translation is CASSLVLAGGPTDTQYF.